This TCR beta chain appears in the sequencing data of a study of T cell changes during pregnancy in multiple sclerosis. Data came from immunoSEQ multiplex PCR; TCRdb stores just in-frame clones and leaves some out. The sample consists of tens of thousands of clones, roughly 93% of them appearing once. This clone appeared a single time. The junction had 6 bases not matched to a gene; V was cut back by 7 bases and J by 0 bases. The CDR3 is 16 residues long. Looked up from germline, CDR1 is SGHAT and CDR2 is FQDESV (reference sequence). The source was peripheral blood, collected in the second trimester of pregnancy. The rearrangement links TRBV11-1 to TRBJ2-1; 10 nucleotides align to TRBD1. This receptor was obtained from a female donor with multiple sclerosis, enrolled in a pregnancy study. The CDR3 DNA is TGTGCCAGCATCCTACGGACAGGGGGCTCCTACAATGAGCAGTTCTTC. Translation gives CASILRTGGSYNEQFF.